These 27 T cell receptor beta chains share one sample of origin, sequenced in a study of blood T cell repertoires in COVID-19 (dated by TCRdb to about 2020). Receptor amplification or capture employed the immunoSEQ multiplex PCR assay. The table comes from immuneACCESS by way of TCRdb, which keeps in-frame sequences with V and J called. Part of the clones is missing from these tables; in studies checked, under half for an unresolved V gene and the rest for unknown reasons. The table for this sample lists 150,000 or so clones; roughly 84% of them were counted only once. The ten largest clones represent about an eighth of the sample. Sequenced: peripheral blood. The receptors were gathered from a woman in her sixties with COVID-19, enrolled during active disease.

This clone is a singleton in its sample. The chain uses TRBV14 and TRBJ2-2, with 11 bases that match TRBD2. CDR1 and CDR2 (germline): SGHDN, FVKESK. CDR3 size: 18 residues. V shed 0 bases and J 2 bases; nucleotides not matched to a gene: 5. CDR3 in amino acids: CASSQDLGLAVNTGELFF. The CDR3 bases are TGTGCCAGCAGCCAAGATCTGGGACTAGCGGTCAACACCGGGGAGCTGTTTTTT.

The CDR3 spells CASSTNGGGTEAFF. CDR3 nucleotides: TGTGCCAGTAGTACCAACGGGGGTGGAACTGAAGCTTTCTTT. The chain combines TRBV19 with TRBJ1-1; a weak D match, TRBD1 (5 bases). The germline V gene encodes CDR1 LNHDA and CDR2 SQIVND (reference sequence). The ends were cut back, 4 bases at V and 5 bases at J, with 14 bases in the middle. This CDR3 region has 14 residues.

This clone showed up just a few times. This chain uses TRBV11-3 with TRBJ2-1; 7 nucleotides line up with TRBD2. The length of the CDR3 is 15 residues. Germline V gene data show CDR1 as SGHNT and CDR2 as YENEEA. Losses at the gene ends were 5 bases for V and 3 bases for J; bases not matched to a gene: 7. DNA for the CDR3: TGTGCCAGCAGCCCTACGCGGGGGAACTACAATGAGCAGTTCTTC. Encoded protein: CASSPTRGNYNEQFF.

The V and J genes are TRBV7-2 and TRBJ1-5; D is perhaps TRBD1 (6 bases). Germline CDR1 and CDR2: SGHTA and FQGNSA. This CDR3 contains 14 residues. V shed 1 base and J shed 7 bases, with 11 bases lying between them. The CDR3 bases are TGTGCCAGCAGCTTAGAGGGGGTCCGGCAGCCCCAGCATTTT. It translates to CASSLEGVRQPQHF.

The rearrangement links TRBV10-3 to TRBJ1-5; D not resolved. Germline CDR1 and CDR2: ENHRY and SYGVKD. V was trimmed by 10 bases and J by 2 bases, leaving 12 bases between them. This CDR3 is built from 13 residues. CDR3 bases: TGTGCCAGCACCCCGGCGGGCAATCAGCCCCAGCATTTT. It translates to CASTPAGNQPQHF.

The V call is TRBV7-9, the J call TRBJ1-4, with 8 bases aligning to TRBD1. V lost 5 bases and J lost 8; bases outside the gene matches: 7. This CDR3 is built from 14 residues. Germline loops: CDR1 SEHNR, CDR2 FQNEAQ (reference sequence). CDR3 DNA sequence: TGTGCCAGCAGCCAGGACAGGGTTAGAGAAAAACTGTTTTTT. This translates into CASSQDRVREKLFF.

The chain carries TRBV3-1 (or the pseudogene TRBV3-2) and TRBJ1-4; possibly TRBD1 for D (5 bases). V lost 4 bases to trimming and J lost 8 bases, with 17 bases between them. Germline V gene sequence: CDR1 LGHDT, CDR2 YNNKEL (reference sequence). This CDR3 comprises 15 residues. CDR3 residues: CASSRQGAGREKLFF. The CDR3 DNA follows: TGTGCCAGCAGCCGCCAAGGGGCCGGACGGGAAAAACTGTTTTTT.

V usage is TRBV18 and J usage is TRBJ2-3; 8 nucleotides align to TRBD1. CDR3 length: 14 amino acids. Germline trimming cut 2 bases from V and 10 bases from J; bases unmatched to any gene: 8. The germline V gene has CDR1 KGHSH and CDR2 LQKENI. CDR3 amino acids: CASSPGQGNGAQYF. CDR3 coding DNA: TGTGCCAGCTCACCAGGACAGGGCAACGGTGCGCAGTATTTT.

The CDR3 loop reads CASSLGSYNEQFF. CDR3 sequence (DNA): TGTGCCAGCAGCTTGGGGAGCTACAATGAGCAGTTCTTC. This chain links TRBV7-9 with TRBJ2-1, with D tentatively TRBD2 (5 bases). Trimming removed 3 bases at V and 3 bases at J, with 6 bases between. This CDR3 spans 13 amino acids. The germline V gene encodes CDR1 SEHNR and CDR2 FQNEAQ (reference sequence).

CDR3 residues: CATSAGGLGRNSSYGYTF. DNA of the CDR3: TGTGCCACCAGTGCCGGGGGTTTAGGGCGGAATTCGAGCTATGGCTACACCTTC. This chain uses TRBV15 with TRBJ1-2; D perhaps matches TRBD1 (5 bases). This CDR3 has 18 amino acids. Germline V lookup: CDR1 LNHNV, CDR2 YYDKDF (reference sequence). The V and J ends lost 6 bases and 4 bases respectively, with 27 bases between them.

CDR3 sequence reads: CAWSGQGGRNTIYF. The CDR3 nucleotides read TGTGCCTGGAGTGGACAGGGAGGAAGAAACACCATATATTTT. This rearrangement joins TRBV30 to TRBJ1-3; TRBD1 aligns across 7 bases. Germline CDR1 reads GTSNPN; CDR2 reads SVGIG (reference sequence). The J segment lost 5 bases and the V segment lost 1 base, leaving 5 bases of the junction unmatched. The CDR3 covers 14 residues.

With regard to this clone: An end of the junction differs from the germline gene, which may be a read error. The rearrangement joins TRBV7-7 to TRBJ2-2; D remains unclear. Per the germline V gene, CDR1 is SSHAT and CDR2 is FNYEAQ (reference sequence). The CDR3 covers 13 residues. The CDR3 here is CASSLSNTGELFF. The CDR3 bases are TGTGCTAGCAGCCTATCGAACACCGGGGAGCTGTTTTTT.

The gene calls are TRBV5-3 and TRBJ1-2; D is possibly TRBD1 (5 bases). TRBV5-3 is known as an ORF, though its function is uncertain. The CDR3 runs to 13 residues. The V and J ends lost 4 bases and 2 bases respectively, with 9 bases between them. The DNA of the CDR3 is TGTGCCAGAAGCCCGACAGTAAACTATGGCTACACCTTC. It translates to CARSPTVNYGYTF.

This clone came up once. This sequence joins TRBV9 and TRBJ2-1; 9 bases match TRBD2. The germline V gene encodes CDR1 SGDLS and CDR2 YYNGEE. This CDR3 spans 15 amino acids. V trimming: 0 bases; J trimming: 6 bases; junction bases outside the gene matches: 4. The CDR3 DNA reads TGTGCCAGCAGCGTAGACGGCGGGAGGGCCAATGAGCAGTTCTTC. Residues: CASSVDGGRANEQFF.

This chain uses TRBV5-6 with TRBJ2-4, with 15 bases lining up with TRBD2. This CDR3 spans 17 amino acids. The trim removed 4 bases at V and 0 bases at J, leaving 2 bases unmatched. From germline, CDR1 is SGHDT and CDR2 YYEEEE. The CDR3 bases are TGTGCCAGCAGCCCGGGACTAGCGGGAGGAGCCAAAAACATTCAGTACTTC. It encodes CASSPGLAGGAKNIQYF.

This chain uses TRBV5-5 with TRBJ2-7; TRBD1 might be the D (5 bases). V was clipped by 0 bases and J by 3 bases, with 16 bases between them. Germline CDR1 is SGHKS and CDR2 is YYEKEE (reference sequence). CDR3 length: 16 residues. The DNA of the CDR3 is TGTGCCAGCAGCTTGGAAGGGGCCAGCCCCTACTACGAGCAGTACTTC. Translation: CASSLEGASPYYEQYF.

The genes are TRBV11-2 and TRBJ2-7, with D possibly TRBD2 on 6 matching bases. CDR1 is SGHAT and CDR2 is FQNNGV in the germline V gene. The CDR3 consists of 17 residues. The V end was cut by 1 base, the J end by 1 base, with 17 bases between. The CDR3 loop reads CASSLARGSGQSYEQYF. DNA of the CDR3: TGTGCCAGCAGCTTAGCTCGGGGGTCGGGCCAGTCCTACGAGCAGTACTTC.

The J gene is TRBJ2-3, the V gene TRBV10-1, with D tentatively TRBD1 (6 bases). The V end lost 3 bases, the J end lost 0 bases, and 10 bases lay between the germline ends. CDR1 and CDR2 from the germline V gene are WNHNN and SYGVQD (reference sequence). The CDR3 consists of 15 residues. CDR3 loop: CASSDSGASTDTQYF. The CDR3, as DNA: TGCGCCAGCAGTGACTCAGGGGCCAGCACAGATACGCAGTATTTT.

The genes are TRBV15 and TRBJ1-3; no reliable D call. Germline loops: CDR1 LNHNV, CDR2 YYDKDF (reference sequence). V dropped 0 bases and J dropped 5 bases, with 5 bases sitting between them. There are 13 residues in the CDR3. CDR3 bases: TGTGCCACCAGCAGAGATATTAGAAACACCATATATTTT. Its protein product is CATSRDIRNTIYF. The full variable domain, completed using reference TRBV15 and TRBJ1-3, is DAMVIQNPRYQVTQFGKPVTLSCSQTLNHNVMYWYQQKSSQAPKLLFHYYDKDFNNEADTPDNFQSRRPNTSFCFLDIRSPGLGDTAMYLCATSRDIRNTIYFGEGSWLTVV.

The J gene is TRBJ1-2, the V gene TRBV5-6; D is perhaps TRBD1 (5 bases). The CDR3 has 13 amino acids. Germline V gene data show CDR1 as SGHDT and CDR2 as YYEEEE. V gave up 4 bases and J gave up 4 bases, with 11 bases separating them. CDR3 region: CASSPDTGYGYTF. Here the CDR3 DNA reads TGTGCCAGCAGCCCAGACACAGGCTATGGCTACACCTTC. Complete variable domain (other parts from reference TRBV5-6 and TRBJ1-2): DAGVTQSPTHLIKTRGQQVTLRCSPKSGHDTVSWYQQALGQGPQFIFQYYEEEERQRGNFPDRFSGHQFPNYSSELNVNALLLGDSALYLCASSPDTGYGYTFGSGTRLTVV.

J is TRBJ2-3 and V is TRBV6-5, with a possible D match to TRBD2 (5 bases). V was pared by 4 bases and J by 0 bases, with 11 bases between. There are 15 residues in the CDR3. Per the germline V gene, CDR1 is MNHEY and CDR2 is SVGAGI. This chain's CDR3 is CASSSERGSTDTQYF. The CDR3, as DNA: TGTGCCAGCAGTTCAGAGCGCGGGAGCACAGATACGCAGTATTTT.

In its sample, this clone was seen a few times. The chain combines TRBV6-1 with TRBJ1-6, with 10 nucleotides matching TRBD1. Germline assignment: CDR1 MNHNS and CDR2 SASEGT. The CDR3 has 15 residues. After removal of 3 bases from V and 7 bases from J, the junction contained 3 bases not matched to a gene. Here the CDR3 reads CASSEGTGVNSPLHF. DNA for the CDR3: TGTGCCAGCAGTGAGGGGACAGGGGTGAATTCACCCCTCCACTTT.

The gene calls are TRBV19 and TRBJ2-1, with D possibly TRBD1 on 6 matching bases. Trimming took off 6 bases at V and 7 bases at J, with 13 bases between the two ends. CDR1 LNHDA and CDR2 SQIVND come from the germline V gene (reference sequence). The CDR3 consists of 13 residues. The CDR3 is CASRPTGGNEQFF. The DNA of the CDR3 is TGTGCCAGTAGACCGACAGGCGGAAATGAGCAGTTCTTC.

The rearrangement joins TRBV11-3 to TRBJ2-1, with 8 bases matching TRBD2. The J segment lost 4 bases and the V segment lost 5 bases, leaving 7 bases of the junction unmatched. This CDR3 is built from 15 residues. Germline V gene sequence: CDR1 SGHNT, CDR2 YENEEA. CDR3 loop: CASSTTGGVYNEQFF. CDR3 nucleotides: TGTGCCAGCAGCACTACGGGGGGGGTATACAATGAGCAGTTCTTC.

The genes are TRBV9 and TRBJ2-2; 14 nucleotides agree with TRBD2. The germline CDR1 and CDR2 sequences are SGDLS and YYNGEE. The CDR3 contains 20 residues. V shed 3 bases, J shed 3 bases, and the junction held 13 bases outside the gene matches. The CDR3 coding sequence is TGTGCCAGCAGCGACCCTTGGGGACTAGCGGGAGAAGTATACACCGGGGAGCTGTTTTTT. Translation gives CASSDPWGLAGEVYTGELFF.

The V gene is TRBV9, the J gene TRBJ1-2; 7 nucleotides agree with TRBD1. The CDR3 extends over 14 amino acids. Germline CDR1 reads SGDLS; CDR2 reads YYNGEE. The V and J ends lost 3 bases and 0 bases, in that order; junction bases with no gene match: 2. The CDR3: CASSGRGANYGYTF. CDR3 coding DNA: TGTGCCAGCAGCGGCAGGGGGGCTAACTATGGCTACACCTTC.

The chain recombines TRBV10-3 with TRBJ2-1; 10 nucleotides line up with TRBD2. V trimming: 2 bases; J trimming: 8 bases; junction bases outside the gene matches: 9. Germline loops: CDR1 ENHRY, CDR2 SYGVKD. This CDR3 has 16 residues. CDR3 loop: CAISEASGRVGHEQFF. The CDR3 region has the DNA TGTGCCATCAGTGAGGCAAGCGGGAGGGTAGGCCATGAGCAGTTCTTC.